This entry lists 31 T cell receptor beta chains sequenced from one sample in a study of blood T cell repertoires in COVID-19. Libraries were prepared by immunoSEQ multiplex PCR; TCRdb keeps only in-frame clonotypes and omits some of them. This sample has under 350,000 clones, with about 87% found just once. Sequenced: peripheral blood. The receptor source for this set is a man between 65 and 79 years old with acute or convalescent COVID-19.

This chain uses TRBV18 with TRBJ2-1; 10 bases are a match to TRBD2. The CDR3 runs to 17 residues. V dropped 2 bases and J dropped 7; count of bases not matched to a gene: 11. CDR1 and CDR2 (germline): KGHSH, LQKENI. The CDR3 DNA is TGTGCCAGCTCACCATATCGCCGGCTAGCGGGAGAGAATGAGCAGTTCTTC. Translated, it gives CASSPYRRLAGENEQFF. The complete variable domain, with remaining parts taken from reference TRBV18 and TRBJ2-1, reads NAGVMQNPRHLVRRRGQEARLRCSPMKGHSHVYWYRQLPEEGLKFMVYLQKENIIDESGMPKERFSAEFPKEGPSILRIQQVVRGDSAAYFCASSPYRRLAGENEQFFGPGTRLTVL.

The table lists this clone with a count of one. The junction does not match germline at one end; this may be a read error. In nucleotides, the CDR3 is TGTGCCAGCAGCCTAGCGGGGGGGCACGAGACCCAGTACTTC. This codes for CASSLAGGHETQYF. This sequence joins TRBV7-2 and TRBJ2-5; 12 bases line up with TRBD2. This CDR3 spans 14 amino acids. Germline V lookup: CDR1 SGHTA, CDR2 FQGNSA.

V is TRBV7-9 and J is TRBJ2-1, with D maybe TRBD1 (6 bases). The CDR3 runs to 15 residues. The germline CDR1 and CDR2 sequences are SEHNR and FQNEAQ (reference sequence). V was shortened by 2 bases and J by 3 bases, with 11 bases between the two germline ends. The CDR3 region is CASSLTRDIYNEQFF. For the CDR3, the DNA is TGTGCCAGCAGCTTAACCCGGGACATCTACAATGAGCAGTTCTTC.

V usage is TRBV3-1 (or the pseudogene TRBV3-2) and J usage is TRBJ1-2; TRBD1 aligns across 7 bases. J was trimmed by 3 bases and V by 1 base; bases with no gene match: 5. Germline CDR1 reads LGHDT; CDR2 reads YNNKEL (reference sequence). This CDR3 is 15 amino acids long. The CDR3 bases are TGTGCCAGCAGCCAAGCTACAGGGGTTGACTATGGCTACACCTTC. Its protein product is CASSQATGVDYGYTF.

The chain employs TRBV20-1 and TRBJ1-6, with TRBD1 as a possible D gene (6 bases). Germline CDR1 DFQATT, CDR2 SNEGSKA (reference sequence). V was trimmed by 3 bases and J by 10 bases, leaving 19 bases between them. The CDR3 spans 15 residues. The CDR3 region is CSASRSTGSKSPLHF. For the CDR3, the DNA is TGCAGTGCTAGTAGGTCTACAGGGAGCAAGTCACCCCTCCACTTT.

V and J are TRBV4-2 and TRBJ2-3; the D gene is possibly TRBD2 (5 bases). V was cut by 1 base and J by 0 bases, with 17 bases left in between. The CDR3 is 18 residues long. CDR1 and CDR2 from the germline V gene are LGHNA and YNFKEQ. In DNA, the CDR3 is TGTGCCAGCAGCCAAGGCGCCCAACTAGTCCGGAGCACAGATACGCAGTATTTT. This sequence encodes CASSQGAQLVRSTDTQYF.

V usage is TRBV7-2 and J usage is TRBJ2-1; no firm D call. V dropped 2 bases and J dropped 10 bases, with 6 bases sitting between them. Germline loops: CDR1 SGHTA, CDR2 FQGNSA. The CDR3 is 11 amino acids. CDR3 in amino acids: CASSLYQEQFF. The CDR3 nucleotides are TGTGCCAGCAGCTTATATCAGGAGCAGTTCTTC.

The sample holds one count of this clone. V gene TRBV18 combines with J gene TRBJ2-3; D possibly corresponds to TRBD2 (5 bases). Trimming took off 8 bases at V and 4 bases at J, with 13 bases between the two ends. Germline-derived CDR1 and CDR2 are KGHSH and LQKENI. The CDR3 loop spans 13 amino acids. The CDR3 nucleotides are TGTGCCAGCGCCTTGGGGAGCCCAGATACGCAGTATTTT. It specifies CASALGSPDTQYF.

The chain carries TRBV19 and TRBJ2-3; 9 positions match TRBD2. The V segment lost 0 bases and the J segment 2 bases; nucleotides outside the gene matches: 6. Per the germline V gene, CDR1 is LNHDA and CDR2 is SQIVND (reference sequence). This CDR3 is 17 amino acids long. This CDR3 reads CASSIDQRGAVTDTQYF. The CDR3 DNA reads as TGTGCCAGTAGTATAGACCAGCGGGGGGCGGTCACAGATACGCAGTATTTT.

The chain employs TRBV7-9 and TRBJ2-3; TRBD1 matches 10 bases. The trim removed 7 bases at V and 4 bases at J, leaving 11 bases unmatched. CDR1 and CDR2 (germline): SEHNR, FQNEAQ (reference sequence). There are 16 residues in the CDR3. The CDR3 sequence: CASTLDLTGGADTQYF. The CDR3 bases are TGTGCCAGCACCCTGGACCTGACAGGGGGCGCAGATACGCAGTATTTT.

J is TRBJ2-2 and V is TRBV6-2 or TRBV6-3; weak D call: TRBD2 (5 bases). This CDR3 has 15 amino acids. V lost 2 bases, J lost 0 bases, and 7 bases lay in between. From germline, CDR1 is MNHEY and CDR2 SVGEGT. CDR3 sequence reads: CASSYEGSNTGELFF. CDR3 nucleotide sequence: TGTGCCAGCAGTTACGAGGGCTCGAACACCGGGGAGCTGTTTTTT.

The chain has TRBV19 and TRBJ2-1; 8 positions agree with TRBD1. V shed 5 bases, J shed 5 bases, and the junction held 17 bases outside the gene matches. CDR1 LNHDA and CDR2 SQIVND come from the germline V gene (reference sequence). The CDR3 consists of 18 residues. The CDR3 DNA sequence: TGTGCCAGTAGTGCCACACGGGGCCCCGGACAGGGACACAATGAGCAGTTCTTC. The encoded protein is CASSATRGPGQGHNEQFF.

V is TRBV5-1 and J is TRBJ1-4; tentatively, D is TRBD1 (5 bases). The CDR3 covers 14 residues. V lost 4 bases to trimming and J lost 5 bases, with 12 bases between them. The germline CDR1 and CDR2 sequences are SGHRS and YFSETQ. The CDR3 is CASSAGRGNEKLFF. The CDR3 DNA reads TGCGCCAGCAGCGCGGGAAGGGGAAATGAAAAACTGTTTTTT.

As concerns this clone: This same CDR3 is encoded by further DNA sequences in the sample. The rearrangement uses TRBV7-2 and TRBJ2-7; 12 bases line up with TRBD2. The V gene end was trimmed by 4 bases and the J gene end by 2 bases; junction bases not matched to a gene: 6. The CDR3 covers 16 residues. CDR1 and CDR2 from the germline V gene are SGHTA and FQGNSA. CDR3 bases: TGTGCCAGCAGCTCCTCTAGCGGGAGGGTCCCCTACGAGCAGTACTTC. It yields the protein CASSSSSGRVPYEQYF. The full variable domain, with the rest looked up from reference TRBV7-2 and TRBJ2-7, is GAGVSQSPSNKVTEKGKDVELRCDPISGHTALYWYRQSLGQGLEFLIYFQGNSAPDKSGLPSDRFSAERTGGSVSTLTIQRTQQEDSAVYLCASSSSSGRVPYEQYFGPGTRLTVT.

The rearrangement links TRBV4-2 to TRBJ1-4, with D possibly being TRBD1 (5 bases). Trimming cost V 0 bases and J 6 bases, with 14 bases left between them. The V gene's germline CDR1 is LGHNA and CDR2 YNFKEQ. The CDR3 totals 16 residues. The CDR3 DNA reads TGTGCCAGCAGCCAAGATCCCGGTCTAGGGGATGAAAAACTGTTTTTT. Translated: CASSQDPGLGDEKLFF.

This chain uses TRBV19 with TRBJ1-5, with TRBD1 identical over 9 bases. CDR3 length equals 15 residues. The V and J ends lost 2 bases and 3 bases, in that order; junction bases with no gene match: 2. Germline V gene sequence: CDR1 LNHDA, CDR2 SQIVND (reference sequence). For the CDR3, the DNA is TGTGCCAGTAGTATACGGGACAGGGACAATCAGCCCCAGCATTTT. This gives the protein CASSIRDRDNQPQHF.

The V gene is TRBV3-1 (or the pseudogene TRBV3-2), the J gene TRBJ1-1, with no clear D. V shed 6 bases and J shed 4 bases, with 18 bases lying between them. The CDR3 length is 15 residues. Germline V gene sequence: CDR1 LGHDT, CDR2 YNNKEL (reference sequence). The CDR3 loop is CASRLSNYRGTEAFF. The CDR3 DNA is TGTGCCAGCAGGCTTTCTAACTATCGGGGCACTGAAGCTTTCTTT.

The chain has TRBV10-3 and TRBJ2-1, with D possibly TRBD1 on 5 matching bases. V lost 2 bases to trimming and J lost 2 bases, with 10 bases between them. Germline CDR1 and CDR2: ENHRY and SYGVKD. The CDR3 extends over 15 amino acids. CDR3 in DNA: TGTGCCATCAGTGAGCAGGGTCGAACCTACAATGAGCAGTTCTTC. This gives the protein CAISEQGRTYNEQFF.

This chain joins TRBV4-2 and TRBJ2-2; TRBD2 aligns across 13 bases. The germline V gene encodes CDR1 LGHNA and CDR2 YNFKEQ. The CDR3 has 19 residues. V shed 5 bases, J shed 6 bases, and the junction held 15 bases outside the gene matches. The CDR3 sequence: CASSTTWTSGRRSAGELFF. The CDR3 bases are TGTGCCAGCAGCACCACCTGGACTAGCGGGAGACGGTCGGCCGGGGAGCTGTTTTTT.

This clone was recorded once. The CDR3 spells CASSLSLRDRLNEQFF. CDR3 DNA sequence: TGTGCCAGCAGCTTGTCCCTCCGGGACAGGTTAAATGAGCAGTTCTTC. J is TRBJ2-1 and V is TRBV5-4, with 8 nucleotides matching TRBD1. The J segment lost 7 bases and the V segment lost 1 base, leaving 10 bases of the junction unmatched. Germline V gives CDR1 SGHNT, CDR2 YYREEE (reference sequence). This CDR3 has 16 residues.

The chain recombines TRBV12-3 or TRBV12-4 with TRBJ1-2; TRBD1 might be the D (6 bases). This CDR3 contains 13 residues. Trimming shortened V by 4 bases and J by 4 bases, and 10 bases separated the two germline ends. CDR3: CASSSGVSYGYTF. CDR3 DNA: TGTGCCAGCAGTTCAGGGGTAAGCTATGGCTACACCTTC.

This clone has more than one count but fewer than ten. The CDR3 DNA reads as TGTGCCAGCAGTTTCGATCAGCCCCAGCATTTT. Translated: CASSFDQPQHF. The chain recombines TRBV28 with TRBJ1-5; D remains unclear. With 3 bases removed from V and 5 bases from J, the gap between germline ends came to 2 bases. The CDR3 covers 11 residues. CDR1 and CDR2 from the germline V gene are MDHEN and SYDVKM.

CDR3 DNA: TGCGCCAGCAGCCAAGATCACCTTCAAGGGGGCACTGGCTACACCTTC. Its translation: CASSQDHLQGGTGYTF. V usage is TRBV4-1 and J usage is TRBJ1-2; 7 positions match TRBD1. Germline values: CDR1 MGHRA, CDR2 YSYEKL. This CDR3 is built from 16 residues. The ends lost 0 bases at V and 7 bases at J; junction bases unmatched: 11.

This clone turned up a few times. V usage is TRBV7-9 and J usage is TRBJ1-1; D gene uncertain. This CDR3 region has 12 residues. With 5 bases removed from V and 9 bases from J, the gap between germline ends came to 13 bases. The V gene's germline CDR1 is SEHNR and CDR2 FQNEAQ (reference sequence). The DNA for the CDR3 is TGTGCCAGCAGCCTCACCGGGAGGCAAGCTTTCTTT. Its protein product is CASSLTGRQAFF.

This clone occurred a few times. V and J are TRBV5-1 and TRBJ2-1; TRBD1 aligns across 7 bases. The CDR3 length is 15 residues. With 7 bases clipped from V and 6 bases from J, the junction kept 13 bases outside the gene matches. Germline V gives CDR1 SGHRS, CDR2 YFSETQ. CDR3 sequence (DNA): TGCGCCAGCGGCCTCGACAGGGTTGTTGGCAATGAGCAGTTCTTC. This codes for CASGLDRVVGNEQFF.

This clone was observed a handful of times. This chain joins TRBV18 and TRBJ1-2; tentative D call: TRBD1 (5 bases). Germline V lookup: CDR1 KGHSH, CDR2 LQKENI. The CDR3 consists of 14 residues. Trimming stripped 6 bases from V and 2 bases from J, with 13 bases between. CDR3: CASSTGEGNYGYTF. Written as DNA, the CDR3 is TGTGCCAGCTCTACCGGGGAGGGGAACTATGGCTACACCTTC.

This chain connects TRBV19 to TRBJ2-2; TRBD2 might be the D (5 bases). This CDR3 contains 13 residues. CDR1 is LNHDA and CDR2 is SQIVND in the germline V gene (reference sequence). Trimming cost V 10 bases and J 6 bases, with 15 bases left between them. This CDR3 is CATRKRDPGELFF. In DNA form, the CDR3 reads TGTGCCACCCGAAAGAGGGATCCCGGGGAGCTGTTTTTT.

V is TRBV5-6 and J is TRBJ2-7; TRBD2 matches 8 bases. Trimming removed 2 bases from V and 2 bases from J; junction bases left unmatched: 12. The CDR3 runs 17 residues. Per germline, CDR1 SGHDT and CDR2 YYEEEE. CDR3 sequence (DNA): TGTGCCAGCAGCTTTCGATTTATTACGGGACTAGCCTACGAGCAGTACTTC. Its protein product is CASSFRFITGLAYEQYF.

This clone was detected only once. This chain joins TRBV27 and TRBJ2-3; tentatively, D is TRBD1 (5 bases). From germline, CDR1 is MNHEY and CDR2 SMNVEV (reference sequence). This CDR3 is built from 13 residues. Between the trimmed V and J ends, which lost 6 bases and 4 bases, there was a span of 11 bases. The CDR3 coding sequence is TGTGCCAGCAGGACCAGGGTGGCAGATACGCAGTATTTT. This encodes CASRTRVADTQYF.

The V and J genes are TRBV28 and TRBJ2-1; 8 bases align to TRBD2. Germline V gene data show CDR1 as MDHEN and CDR2 as SYDVKM. V trimming: 2 bases; J trimming: 4 bases; junction bases outside the gene matches: 4. The CDR3 contains 15 residues. CDR3 sequence (DNA): TGTGCCAGCAGTTTACCGACTAGCGCGTACAATGAGCAGTTCTTC. Its protein product is CASSLPTSAYNEQFF. Full variable domain (outside the CDR3, taken from reference TRBV28 and TRBJ2-1): DVKVTQSSRYLVKRTGEKVFLECVQDMDHENMFWYRQDPGLGLRLIYFSYDVKMKEKGDIPEGYSVSREKKERFSLILESASTNQTSMYLCASSLPTSAYNEQFFGPGTRLTVL.

The genes are TRBV7-2 and TRBJ2-7; D perhaps matches TRBD1 (6 bases). The V and J ends lost 4 bases and 2 bases respectively, with 18 bases between them. The CDR3 contains 16 residues. Germline V gene data show CDR1 as SGHTA and CDR2 as FQGNSA. CDR3 region: CASSSNRGGFTYEQYF. CDR3 in DNA: TGTGCCAGCAGCTCCAATAGAGGGGGTTTCACCTACGAGCAGTACTTC.